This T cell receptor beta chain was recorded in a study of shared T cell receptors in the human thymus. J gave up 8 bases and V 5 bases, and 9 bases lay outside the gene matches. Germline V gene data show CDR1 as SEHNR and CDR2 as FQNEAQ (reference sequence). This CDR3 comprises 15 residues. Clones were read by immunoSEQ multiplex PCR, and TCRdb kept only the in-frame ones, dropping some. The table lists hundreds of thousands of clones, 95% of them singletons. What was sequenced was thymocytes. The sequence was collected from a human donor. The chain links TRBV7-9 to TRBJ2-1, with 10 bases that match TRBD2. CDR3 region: CASSLNSGRFHEQFF. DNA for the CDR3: TGTGCCAGCAGCCTTAATAGCGGGAGGTTCCATGAGCAGTTCTTC.